The T cell receptor (beta chain) under discussion was sequenced for a study of blood T cell repertoires in COVID-19. The CDR3 extends over 16 amino acids. The V gene end was trimmed by 0 bases and the J gene end by 9 bases; junction bases not matched to a gene: 13. Germline V gene data show CDR1 as SGHTS and CDR2 as YDEGEE. Assay used: immunoSEQ multiplex PCR; TCRdb lists only in-frame clones, some missing. The sample has 130,000 to 150,000 clones, roughly 80% seen once. This receptor was obtained from a man in his fifties or sixties with active or convalescent COVID-19. The V call is TRBV5-8, the J call TRBJ2-7; 9 bases are shared with TRBD1. The sample taken for sequencing was peripheral blood. CDR3 nucleotides: TGTGCCAGCAGCTTGGTCTTTTGGGACAGGGTGGCGGTGCAGTACTTC. Translation gives CASSLVFWDRVAVQYF. The full variable domain, with the rest looked up from reference TRBV5-8 and TRBJ2-7, is EAGVTQSPTHLIKTRGQQATLRCSPISGHTSVYWYQQALGLGLQFLLWYDEGEERNRGNFPPRFSGRQFPNYSSELNVNALELEDSALYLCASSLVFWDRVAVQYFGPGTRLTVT.